This paragraph covers one TCR beta chain sequence. The sample originates from a study of OX40 agonist ivuxolimab in advanced cancers. The overall study: An agonistic human IgG2 monoclonal antibody against OX40 (CD134) was given.

Sequencing used immunoSEQ multiplex PCR; TCRdb keeps in-frame clones, though not all of them. The table shows some 40,000 clones, with approximately 91% occurring only once. Germline lookup yields CDR1 MDHEN and CDR2 SYDVKM. The CDR3 has 13 residues. Trimming left V 8 bases short and J 7 bases short, with 15 bases between. The sequences come from CD4+ or CD8+ T cells sorted from blood, collected in a trial of the OX40 agonist ivuxolimab. The chain has TRBV28 and TRBJ1-5; D is possibly TRBD1 (5 bases). This TCR came from an adult with an advanced solid tumor such as melanoma, head and neck, liver or kidney cancer. The CDR3 DNA is TGTGCCAGCGCATCGGGTCGGGGGCAGCCCCAGCATTTT. Translated, it gives CASASGRGQPQHF.